A single sample is the source of the 19 T cell receptor beta chains below, sequenced in a study of T cells in Graves' hyperthyroidism and ophthalmopathy. Regions amplified from RNA transcripts were the TCR beta CDR3 regions. Researchers ran a first-round RT-PCR on the TCR CDR3 using the HTBI primer set. TCRdb re-called the multiplex PCR reads through MiXCR, storing one row per CDR3 protein. The repertoire has hundreds of thousands of distinct CDR3 sequences, roughly 16% of them found once; the top ten carry under 3.5%. Material: blood. These receptors all come from a woman in her thirties or forties with Graves' ophthalmopathy.

This clonotype has only a few counts. The rearrangement links TRBV4-2 to TRBJ2-5; weak D call: TRBD1 (6 bases). Trimming took 0 bases from V and 3 from J, leaving 14 bases between them. This CDR3 contains 16 residues. The germline V gene has CDR1 LGHNA and CDR2 YNFKEQ. The CDR3 reads CASSQEGPGAKETQYF. The DNA for the CDR3 is TGTGCCAGCAGCCAAGAAGGGCCAGGGGCGAAAGAGACCCAGTACTTC.

This clonotype was counted a few times. The chain links TRBV19 to TRBJ1-5; 7 bases match TRBD1. V gave up 0 bases and J gave up 6 bases; unmatched junction bases: 8. The CDR3 extends over 16 amino acids. Germline CDR1 is LNHDA and CDR2 is SQIVND (reference sequence). The DNA of the CDR3 is TGTGCCAGTAGTATAGATGCGACAGGGCTCAGTCAGCCCCAGCATTTT. It specifies CASSIDATGLSQPQHF.

This clonotype was observed many times. V gene TRBV7-9 combines with J gene TRBJ1-1; unclear D gene. The germline CDR1 and CDR2 sequences are SEHNR and FQNEAQ (reference sequence). The CDR3 covers 11 residues. Trimming took off 6 bases at V and 10 bases at J, with 12 bases between the two ends. CDR3 region: CASSPEGRAFF. The CDR3 nucleotides are TGTGCCAGCAGTCCCGAAGGCCGAGCTTTCTTT.

This clonotype occurred a few times. J is TRBJ2-1 and V is TRBV11-1, with D possibly being TRBD1 (6 bases). CDR3 length: 14 residues. Germline loops: CDR1 SGHAT, CDR2 FQDESV (reference sequence). Trimming left V 1 base short and J 8 bases short, with 12 bases between. The CDR3 region is CASSLDRVLDEQFF. The CDR3 DNA reads as TGTGCCAGCAGCTTAGACAGGGTGCTCGATGAGCAGTTCTTC.

The gene calls are TRBV9 and TRBJ2-1; TRBD2 matches 10 bases. CDR1 is SGDLS and CDR2 is YYNGEE in the germline V gene. The CDR3 covers 16 residues. V dropped 0 bases and J dropped 6; count of bases not matched to a gene: 6. The CDR3 sequence is CASSVVASGSGNEQFF. The CDR3 coding sequence is TGTGCCAGCAGCGTAGTGGCTAGCGGGAGTGGCAATGAGCAGTTCTTC.

The V gene is TRBV20-1, the J gene TRBJ2-2; 9 positions agree with TRBD2. This CDR3 has 17 residues. Trimming took 1 base from V and 2 from J; bases not matched to a gene: 8. Germline-derived CDR1 and CDR2 are DFQATT and SNEGSKA (reference sequence). The CDR3 region is CSARGLVAGANTGELFF. The CDR3 DNA reads as TGCAGTGCTAGAGGGCTCGTAGCGGGGGCCAACACCGGGGAGCTGTTTTTT.

There are many counts of this clonotype. This sequence joins TRBV5-5 and TRBJ1-1; D is unresolved. The V gene lost 2 bases and the J gene lost 5 bases, with 13 bases spanning the gap. Looked up from germline, CDR1 is SGHKS and CDR2 is YYEKEE (reference sequence). The CDR3 spans 14 residues. The CDR3 coding sequence is TGTGCCAGCAGCTTCGCCCCCTTGGGTACTGAAGCTTTCTTT. Protein sequence: CASSFAPLGTEAFF.

The V call is TRBV29-1, the J call TRBJ2-2; D not certain. V lost 4 bases to trimming and J lost 1 base, with 4 bases between them. The germline gives CDR1 SQVTM, CDR2 ANQGSEA. This CDR3 has 12 amino acids. CDR3 in DNA: TGCAGCGTTGTAGGGAACACCGGGGAGCTGTTTTTT. Its protein is CSVVGNTGELFF.

The chain is built from TRBV20-1 and TRBJ2-7, with 15 bases aligning to TRBD2. Germline lookup yields CDR1 DFQATT and CDR2 SNEGSKA (reference sequence). The CDR3 runs to 14 residues. V gave up 4 bases and J gave up 4 bases; unmatched junction bases: 2. This CDR3 is CSAKGTSGGYEQYF. In DNA form, the CDR3 reads TGCAGTGCTAAAGGGACTAGCGGGGGGTACGAGCAGTACTTC.

The chain is built from TRBV7-9 and TRBJ1-1; tentative D call: TRBD1 (5 bases). Per the germline V gene, CDR1 is SEHNR and CDR2 is FQNEAQ (reference sequence). The V end lost 1 base, the J end lost 11 bases, and 14 bases lay between the germline ends. This CDR3 has 13 amino acids. CDR3 residues: CASSLEGLGMAFF. CDR3 DNA: TGTGCCAGCAGCTTAGAGGGGCTCGGGATGGCTTTCTTT.

V gene TRBV20-1 combines with J gene TRBJ1-5, with D tentatively TRBD1 (6 bases). The V gene's germline CDR1 is DFQATT and CDR2 SNEGSKA (reference sequence). The CDR3 has 13 amino acids. The V and J ends lost 3 bases and 7 bases respectively, with 13 bases between them. DNA of the CDR3: TGCAGTGCTAGGGACAGCCTTTACCAGCCCCAGCATTTT. As protein: CSARDSLYQPQHF.

There are a few counts of this clonotype. This rearrangement joins TRBV5-4 to TRBJ1-1; TRBD1 matches at 7 bases. This CDR3 comprises 16 residues. V gave up 6 bases and J gave up 1 base; unmatched junction bases: 12. Germline lookup yields CDR1 SGHNT and CDR2 YYREEE (reference sequence). Here the CDR3 reads CASNRGGLLSNTEAFF. The DNA of the CDR3 is TGTGCCAGCAATCGAGGGGGCTTGTTGTCGAACACTGAAGCTTTCTTT.

The sample holds a few counts of this clonotype. The chain is built from TRBV30 and TRBJ1-4; tentative D call: TRBD1 (5 bases). Germline CDR1 GTSNPN, CDR2 SVGIG (reference sequence). There are 14 residues in the CDR3. V lost 5 bases and J lost 8, with 18 bases in between. CDR3 nucleotides: TGTGCCTGGCGCCGCCCAGGGACGGAGGAAAAACTGTTTTTT. Translating gives CAWRRPGTEEKLFF.

This chain joins TRBV7-3 and TRBJ2-1, with 11 bases lining up with TRBD2. The length of the CDR3 is 16 residues. CDR1 SGHTA and CDR2 FQGTGA come from the germline V gene. J was trimmed by 8 bases and V by 5 bases; bases with no gene match: 11. The CDR3 loop reads CASSPRLLAGVHEQFF. The CDR3 coding sequence is TGTGCCAGCAGCCCCCGGCTACTAGCGGGGGTCCATGAGCAGTTCTTC. Complete variable domain (other parts from reference TRBV7-3 and TRBJ2-1): GAGVSQTPSNKVTEKGKYVELRCDPISGHTALYWYRQSLGQGPEFLIYFQGTGAADDSGLPNDRFFAVRPEGSVSTLKIQRTERGDSAVYLCASSPRLLAGVHEQFFGPGTRLTVL.

The sample holds many counts of this clonotype. The junction does not match germline at one end; this may be a read error. The chain carries TRBV3-1 and TRBJ2-3; no clear D gene. CDR1 is LGHDT and CDR2 is YNNKEL in the germline V gene (reference sequence). The CDR3 loop spans 19 amino acids. CDR3 sequence: CASSQALPLELVAADTQYF. CDR3 in DNA: TGTGCCAGTAGCCAAGCTCTCCCCCTCGAGTTGGTTGCGGCAGATACGCAGTATTTT.

This clonotype was found a few times. This sequence joins TRBV27 and TRBJ1-1; D might be TRBD1 (5 bases). Germline CDR1 reads MNHEY; CDR2 reads SMNVEV (reference sequence). V lost 4 bases to trimming and J lost 0 bases, with 9 bases between them. The CDR3 is 14 residues long. DNA for the CDR3: TGTGCCAGCAGTTGGGGACGGATGAACACTGAAGCTTTCTTT. Protein: CASSWGRMNTEAFF.

The gene calls are TRBV3-1 and TRBJ1-2, with 9 bases identical to TRBD1. In germline, CDR1 is LGHDT, CDR2 YNNKEL (reference sequence). The CDR3 length is 16 residues. V gave up 3 bases and J gave up 14 bases; unmatched junction bases: 19. The CDR3: CASSHRDRDFKVVFTF. CDR3 DNA sequence: TGTGCCAGCAGCCACCGGGACAGGGACTTCAAAGTGGTCTTTACCTTC. Drawing the rest from reference TRBV3-1 and TRBJ1-2, the complete variable domain is DTAVSQTPKYLVTQMGNDKSIKCEQNLGHDTMYWYKQDSKKFLKIMFSYNNKELIINETVPNRFSPKSPDKAHLNLHINSLELGDSAVYFCASSHRDRDFKVVFTFGSGTRLTVV.

V gene TRBV5-4 combines with J gene TRBJ2-5; 9 bases are shared with TRBD2. The length of the CDR3 is 13 residues. With 3 bases clipped from V and 4 bases from J, the junction kept 1 base outside the gene matches. Germline V CDR1 and CDR2: SGHNT, YYREEE (reference sequence). The CDR3 loop is CASSSLAGETQYF. DNA for the CDR3: TGTGCCAGCAGCTCACTAGCGGGAGAGACCCAGTACTTC.

Concerning this clonotype: A clone one base away is much larger, so this may be a read error. This chain links TRBV2 with TRBJ2-5; D might be TRBD1 (5 bases). Trimming removed 5 bases at V and 3 bases at J, with 10 bases between. The CDR3 is 13 amino acids. Germline CDR1 is SNHLY and CDR2 is FYNNEI. For the CDR3, the DNA is TGTGCCAGCAGTTTCGACAGAGAAGAGACCCAGTACTTC. It specifies CASSFDREETQYF. The full variable domain, in which reference TRBV2 and TRBJ2-5 provide the parts outside the CDR3, is EPEVTQTPSHQVTQMGQEVILRCVPISNHLYFYWYRQILGQKVEFLVSFYNNEISEKSEIFDDQFSVERPDGSNFTLKIRSTKLEDSAMYFCASSFDREETQYFGPGTRLLVL.